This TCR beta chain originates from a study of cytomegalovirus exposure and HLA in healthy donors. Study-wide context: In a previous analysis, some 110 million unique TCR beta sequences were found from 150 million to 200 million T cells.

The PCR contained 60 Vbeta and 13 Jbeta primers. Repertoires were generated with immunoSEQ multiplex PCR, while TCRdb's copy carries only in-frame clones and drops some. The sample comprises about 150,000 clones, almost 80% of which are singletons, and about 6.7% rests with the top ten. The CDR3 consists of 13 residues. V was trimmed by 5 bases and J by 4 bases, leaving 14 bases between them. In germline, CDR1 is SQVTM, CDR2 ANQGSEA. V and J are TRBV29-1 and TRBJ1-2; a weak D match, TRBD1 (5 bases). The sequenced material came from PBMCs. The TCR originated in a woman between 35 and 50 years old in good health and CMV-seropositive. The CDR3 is CSVSLAGPYGYTF. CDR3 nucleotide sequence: TGCAGCGTTTCGTTGGCAGGGCCCTATGGCTACACCTTC.